This T cell receptor (beta chain) was documented in a study of blood T cell repertoires in COVID-19 (dated by TCRdb to 2018 to 2021). Concerning the study at large: Samples from collaborators originated in the United States, Italy and Spain and spanned both the acute and convalescent phases of COVID-19. The prospective study material was composed of cDNA or gDNA derived from T cells, B-cell-depleted T cells, or PBMCs. Sample metadata almost always included a de-identified subject ID, COVID-19 status, age in years and sex. Where available, HLA class I and class II types were taken from metadata supplied by the sample provider and were not determined by assay-based typing. The repertoires were released in a freely available public database meant as a resource for research on the immune response to SARS-CoV-2. The dataset comprised deeply sampled blood TCRbeta repertoires from subjects exposed to, actively infected with, or recovered from COVID-19. The samples were drawn from the first 160 participants of the ongoing ImmuneRACE study and from under 1,500 subjects provided by 6 global collaborators.

The investigation overall reported the following: Clinical and demographic metadata were provided uncurated, with the amount varying by source and participant.

TCRbeta CDR3 regions were amplified from genomic DNA by means of the immunoSEQ Assay, a bias-controlled multiplex PCR. The authors' pipeline ran thus. The number of nucleated cells in each sample was estimated by amplification of reference gene primers within the assay. Sequence reads were collapsed and filtered to measure the absolute abundance of every unique TCRbeta CDR3 rearrangement. For each sample, productive Simpson clonality was calculated as the square root of Simpson's diversity index over productive rearrangements. This is the immuneACCESS table as TCRdb keeps it, with only in-frame sequences that have V and J called. A part of the clones is gone; compared with another copy, unresolved V genes explain less than half, and the rest is unexplained. The DNA gave D and trimming, while V, J and clone size come from that table. In this sample the table shows 200,000 to 250,000 clones, approximately 86% of which occur a single time. The ten largest make up around 1.6% of the sample.

As encoded in the germline V gene, CDR1 is MNHEY while CDR2 is SVGAGI. V is trimmed back by 6 bases and J by 0 bases, and the junction contains 2 bases that no gene match accounts for. Counted from cysteine to phenylalanine, this CDR3 has 14 amino acids. Only the CDR3 DNA stays, 42 bases, in frame from base 1. A second Seattle source provided samples from volunteer blood donors who had recovered from COVID-19. The collaborating institutions used their own protocols to collect whole blood in K2EDTA tubes. For TCRbeta analysis, collaborators shipped samples in one of three forms: frozen whole blood, isolated PBMCs, or DNA extracted from either of those sample types. A word on this clone: Its antigen has not been determined. No quality values exist for individual bases; no much larger clone is one base distant.

Recombination linked TRBV6-5 to TRBJ2-1; 7 bases in between match TRBD1. The sample was peripheral blood. The source of this sequence is a woman in her fifties or sixties who had recovered from COVID-19. For the CDR3, the sequence is CASRSGGSYNEQFF. The DNA is as follows: TGTGCCAGCAGATCAGGGGGCTCCTACAATGAGCAGTTCTTC.